This TCR beta chain was captured by sequencing in a study of PD-1 blockade in classical Hodgkin lymphoma (TCRdb year 2020). For the wider study: Nivolumab dosing was 3 mg/kg intravenously every 2 weeks, continuing until either disease progression or unacceptable toxicity. The study used CyTOF and TCR beta sequencing to define a peripheral blood immune signature of response to PD-1 blockade in classical Hodgkin lymphoma. Points the paper makes about the study in general: Baseline TCR diversity was reported to be lower in newly diagnosed patients than in healthy donors, and even lower in relapsed/refractory patients. By C4D1, a significant rise was seen in CD4+ TCR diversity but not in CD8+ TCR diversity (p=0.0027 vs p=0.16), and the rise was most apparent among complete responders (p=0.02). Baseline diversity similar to that of newly diagnosed patients was observed in trial patients achieving complete response, whereas significantly lower diversity was observed in partial responders and progressors. The study was limited to a single clinical trial cohort, and causes of repertoire differences, possibly disease activity or prior therapy, remained undefined. Diversity was lower in patients who began nivolumab less than 1 year after ASCT, so these patients were left out of later analyses to avoid confounding by immune reconstitution.

The time point label corresponds to: cycle 1 day 1 (C1D1), immediately before nivolumab initiation. Every trial patient had relapsed after autologous stem cell transplantation, and cohorts A, B and C differed in prior brentuximab vedotin exposure. The trial cohort was composed of some 57 patients with relapsed/refractory classical Hodgkin lymphoma, for whom complete response, partial response or progressive disease was recorded as best overall response. Single-agent nivolumab was administered to trial patients in the multi-cohort phase II CheckMate 205 trial. An independent review committee assessed best overall response by applying the 2007 International Working Group response criteria. Trial PBMCs were collected immediately before nivolumab initiation (C1D1) and during therapy at cycle 2 day 1 and cycle 4 day 1. After peripheral blood was drawn into 8 mL Vacutainer Cell Preparation Tubes, PBMCs were isolated by centrifugation and then cryopreserved.

The V end loses 0 bases and the J end loses 6 bases, and a stretch of 9 bases separates them. The germline V gene specifies SGHRS as CDR1 and YFSETQ as CDR2. Reading from cysteine to phenylalanine, the CDR3 counts 13 amino acids. Just CDR3 DNA is preserved here, 39 bases in frame from base 1. The Qiagen DNeasy kit was used to extract genomic DNA from unsorted PBMCs and from the negatively selected CD4+ and CD8+ fractions. TCR beta CDR3 regions were amplified by immunoSEQ multiplex PCR using primers annealing to V and J segments. A synthetic immune receptor repertoire was used to minimize amplification bias, and any residual bias was removed computationally once sequencing was done. The authors' pipeline ran thus. Custom Python scripts were used to quantify repertoire diversity as the Shannon entropy index. Unsorted, CD4+ and CD8+ repertoires were examined separately, except in combined analyses, for which CD4+ and CD8+ sequences were merged in silico. Clonal expansion was defined as at least a 2-fold frequency increase after treatment relative to C1D1, with a pseudocount of 0.5 for undetected baseline clones. Singleton clones were defined as clones with 0 or 1 copy at C1D1, and non-singleton clones were defined as clones with 2 or more copies. Clones expanded in unsorted samples were annotated as CD4+, CD8+ or unknown by matching protein sequences in sorted samples from the same patient. Wilcoxon tests on paired samples were used to test changes in diversity from C1D1 to C4D1. TCRdb holds this immuneACCESS table with in-frame rearrangements only. Some clones are missing; in checked studies, unresolved V genes explain under half, and the rest has no known cause. The V and J calls and clone size were taken over from that table, and D and trimming were inferred from the DNA. This sample is represented by tens of thousands of clones; approximately 92% of them were singletons. The ten largest make up approximately 15% of the sample.

As to this clone: Its antigen is unknown. No much larger clone is present one base from it, and per-base qualities are unavailable.

Recombination linked TRBV5-1 to TRBJ1-2; there is no confident call for the D gene. The sequence derives from a human donor with classical Hodgkin lymphoma. This specimen consisted of peripheral blood mononuclear cells (PBMCs), obtained at baseline. The nucleotides are TGCGCCAGCAGCTTGGCGTCGTGGGATGGCTACACCTTC. Its product reads: CASSLASWDGYTF.